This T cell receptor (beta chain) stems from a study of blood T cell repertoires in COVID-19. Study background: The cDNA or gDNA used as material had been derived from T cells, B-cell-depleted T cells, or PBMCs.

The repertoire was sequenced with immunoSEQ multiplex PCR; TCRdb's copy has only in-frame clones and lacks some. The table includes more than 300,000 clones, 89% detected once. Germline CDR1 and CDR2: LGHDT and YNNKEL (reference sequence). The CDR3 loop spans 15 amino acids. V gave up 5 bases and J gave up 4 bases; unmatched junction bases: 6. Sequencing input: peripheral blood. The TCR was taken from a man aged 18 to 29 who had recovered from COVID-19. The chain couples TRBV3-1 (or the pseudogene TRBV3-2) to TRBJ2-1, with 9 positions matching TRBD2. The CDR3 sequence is CASSDRGGVYNEQFF. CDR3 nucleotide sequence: TGTGCCAGCAGCGATCGCGGGGGGGTTTACAATGAGCAGTTCTTC.